What follows describes a single T cell receptor beta chain. Between the trimmed V and J ends, which lost 4 bases and 8 bases, there was a span of 20 bases. Germline-derived CDR1 and CDR2 are LGHDT and YNNKEL (reference sequence). This CDR3 is 15 amino acids long. Each participant's cohort was designated according to participant-reported clinical history. The data stem from a study of blood T cell repertoires in COVID-19. Generated by immunoSEQ multiplex PCR, the TCRdb table keeps only in-frame clones and is missing some. The sample gives approximately 280,000 clones, roughly 89% of which show up once; roughly 1.6% is in the top ten.

This chain connects TRBV3-1 (or the pseudogene TRBV3-2) to TRBJ1-2; weak D call: TRBD1 (6 bases). The sample consisted of PBMCs or T cells enriched from blood (not recorded which). The TCR was taken from a woman younger than 35 with acute COVID-19. The CDR3 is CASSPRQAISGGYTF. The CDR3 nucleotides read TGTGCCAGCAGCCCCAGACAGGCAATCTCTGGGGGCTACACCTTC.